This TCR beta chain was identified during a study of regulatory T cells in long-lasting Graves disease. Across the whole study: Antithyroid drug use was under 3 months in newly diagnosed Graves' patients.

The V end was cut by 0 bases, the J end by 1 base, with 11 bases between. CDR1 is SGHRS and CDR2 is YFSETQ in the germline V gene. The CDR3 loop spans 16 amino acids. CDR3-region Arm-PCR and iRepertoire HTBI primers produced the TCR beta libraries. From the multiplex PCR reads, TCRdb called clonotypes with MiXCR, one entry per CDR3 protein. The sample carries 250,000 or so distinct CDR3 sequences, 18% recorded once. Documented time point: newly diagnosed GD, antithyroid drugs for less than 3 months. PBMC RNA served as the TCR library source. This clonotype appeared many times. The data also belong to a second study, concerning T cells in Graves' hyperthyroidism and ophthalmopathy.

The rearrangement uses TRBV5-1 and TRBJ2-4; TRBD2 might be the D (7 bases). The source material was peripheral blood mononuclear cells (PBMCs), sampled at new diagnosis, from a patient treated with antithyroid drugs. The origin of this receptor is a woman aged 25 to 39 with Graves disease. CDR3 DNA sequence: TGCGCCAGCAGCTTGGGCGGGGGCTCGGCCAAAAACATTCAGTACTTC. Translating gives CASSLGGGSAKNIQYF.